The 20 T cell receptor beta chains listed next were all sequenced from one sample in a study of memory CD4+ T cells and cytomegalovirus serostatus. The protocol was immunoSEQ multiplex PCR, while the TCRdb copy is restricted to in-frame clones and leaves out a portion. The sample lists about 25,000 clones; about 79% were seen once. Single viable CD3+CD4+CD8-CD45RO+ cells were sorted as the memory CD4+ T cells. Sequenced sample: memory CD4+ T cells from blood. The origin of the receptors is an adult in good health and CMV-seronegative.

J is TRBJ1-3 and V is TRBV7-9; D call uncertain. CDR3 length: 18 amino acids. Germline V gene data show CDR1 as SEHNR and CDR2 as FQNEAQ (reference sequence). V was pared by 0 bases and J by 0 bases, with 15 bases between. CDR3 protein: CASSLAWWHMSSGNTIYF. CDR3 DNA: TGTGCCAGCAGCTTAGCGTGGTGGCACATGAGCTCTGGAAACACCATATATTTT.

This clone appeared once. J is TRBJ1-4 and V is TRBV6-5; D perhaps matches TRBD1 (6 bases). The CDR3 is 14 residues long. The germline CDR1 and CDR2 sequences are MNHEY and SVGAGI. V was clipped by 6 bases and J by 8 bases, with 16 bases between them. The CDR3 DNA sequence: TGTGCCAGCAGAAACAGGGTGAGGGGAGAAAAACTGTTTTTT. Protein product: CASRNRVRGEKLFF.

V usage is TRBV6-1 and J usage is TRBJ1-3, with 7 bases matching TRBD1. The CDR3 spans 15 residues. The V gene end was trimmed by 5 bases and the J gene end by 1 base; junction bases not matched to a gene: 5. Germline values: CDR1 MNHNS, CDR2 SASEGT. The CDR3 DNA sequence: TGTGCCAGCAGTCTGGACAGGCATTCTGGAAACACCATATATTTT. It yields the protein CASSLDRHSGNTIYF.

The rearrangement joins TRBV28 to TRBJ2-7, with 9 bases lining up with TRBD1. Germline CDR1 reads MDHEN; CDR2 reads SYDVKM. There are 13 residues in the CDR3. J gave up 6 bases and V 5 bases, and 5 bases lay outside the gene matches. The CDR3 DNA sequence: TGTGCCAGCAGTCCTCAACAGGGGGCCGAGCAGTACTTC. Translation gives CASSPQQGAEQYF.

This chain uses TRBV19 with TRBJ1-5; D is possibly TRBD1 (6 bases). Germline CDR1 reads LNHDA; CDR2 reads SQIVND (reference sequence). The CDR3 loop spans 14 amino acids. V was clipped by 7 bases and J by 5 bases, with 15 bases between them. CDR3 coding DNA: TGTGCCAGTAACGATGGACAGTCGGATCAGCCCCAGCATTTT. Protein product: CASNDGQSDQPQHF.

V usage is TRBV20-1 and J usage is TRBJ2-1; weak D call: TRBD2 (6 bases). The CDR3 runs to 11 residues. V dropped 6 bases and J dropped 14 bases, with 17 bases sitting between them. Germline lookup yields CDR1 DFQATT and CDR2 SNEGSKA (reference sequence). The CDR3 region has the DNA TGCAGTGCCAGGGACTCCGCCTTGGAGTTCTTC. Residues: CSARDSALEFF.

The chain has TRBV5-1 and TRBJ2-7, with 9 bases that match TRBD1. This CDR3 contains 16 residues. CDR1 and CDR2 from the germline V gene are SGHRS and YFSETQ. J was trimmed by 6 bases and V by 6 bases; bases with no gene match: 16. Here the CDR3 reads CASTLSSGTGRFEQYF. CDR3 in DNA: TGCGCCAGCACTTTAAGTTCCGGGACAGGGCGGTTCGAGCAGTACTTC.

This chain uses TRBV5-1 with TRBJ2-2, with D tentatively TRBD2 (5 bases). Per the germline V gene, CDR1 is SGHRS and CDR2 is YFSETQ. CDR3 length: 15 amino acids. The V end was cut by 0 bases, the J end by 6 bases, with 12 bases between. The CDR3 loop reads CASSLESTRPGELFF. The CDR3 DNA follows: TGCGCCAGCAGCTTGGAATCCACTAGGCCCGGGGAGCTGTTTTTT.

The V and J genes are TRBV6-1 and TRBJ1-5, with TRBD1 as a possible D gene (5 bases). Germline V gene lookup returns CDR1 MNHNS and CDR2 SASEGT. V was shortened by 5 bases and J by 11 bases, with 13 bases between the two germline ends. CDR3 size: 12 residues. The CDR3 sequence: CASSSQGGAQHF. CDR3 nucleotides: TGTGCCAGCAGTTCGCAGGGAGGAGCCCAGCATTTT.

As for this clone: The same CDR3 can be traced to other DNA sequences in this sample. The gene calls are TRBV7-8 and TRBJ2-5; no clear D gene. CDR3 size: 15 residues. Germline CDR1 SGHVS, CDR2 FQNEAQ. V lost 0 bases and J lost 7, with 15 bases in between. The CDR3 spells CASSLAYMGKGTQYF. CDR3 nucleotide sequence: TGTGCCAGCAGCTTAGCCTATATGGGGAAGGGGACCCAGTACTTC.

CDR3 residues: CASSLTGSNNEQFF. Written as DNA, the CDR3 is TGTGCCAGCAGTTTAACAGGGTCCAACAATGAGCAGTTCTTC. The chain carries TRBV5-6 and TRBJ2-1; a possible D gene is TRBD1 (6 bases). This CDR3 is built from 14 residues. Trimming stripped 5 bases from V and 5 bases from J, with 14 bases between. Germline values: CDR1 SGHDT, CDR2 YYEEEE.

This sequence joins TRBV29-1 and TRBJ2-3; D call uncertain. Trimming took off 1 base at V and 3 bases at J, with 11 bases between the two ends. Germline-derived CDR1 and CDR2 are SQVTM and ANQGSEA. CDR3 length: 14 residues. In nucleotides, the CDR3 is TGCAGCGTTGAAGTGGGTAGCTGGACAGATACGCAGTATTTT. As protein: CSVEVGSWTDTQYF.

The chain carries TRBV14 and TRBJ2-2; D gene uncertain. Germline CDR1 is SGHDN and CDR2 is FVKESK. V shed 0 bases and J shed 1 base, with 6 bases lying between them. The CDR3 extends over 15 amino acids. The CDR3: CASSQELRNTGELFF. DNA of the CDR3: TGTGCCAGCAGCCAAGAACTGAGGAACACCGGGGAGCTGTTTTTT. The full variable domain, rest sourced from reference TRBV14 and TRBJ2-2, is EAGVTQFPSHSVIEKGQTVTLRCDPISGHDNLYWYRRVMGKEIKFLLHFVKESKQDESGMPNNRFLAERTGGTYSTLKVQPAELEDSGVYFCASSQELRNTGELFFGEGSRLTVL.

The genes are TRBV6-6 and TRBJ2-7; no reliable D call. Trimming took off 0 bases at V and 2 bases at J, with 8 bases between the two ends. From germline, CDR1 is MNHNY and CDR2 SVGAGI (reference sequence). The CDR3 contains 14 residues. The CDR3 here is CASSYSRNAYEQYF. The CDR3 DNA is TGTGCCAGCAGTTACTCCAGGAACGCCTACGAGCAGTACTTC.

This chain links TRBV7-2 with TRBJ1-5; 10 bases agree with TRBD1. The CDR3 is 13 residues long. Unmatched junction bases numbered 0, after V lost 4 bases and J lost 6 bases. Germline values: CDR1 SGHTA, CDR2 FQGNSA. CDR3 amino acids: CASSWDRGQPQHF. CDR3 sequence (DNA): TGTGCCAGCAGCTGGGACAGGGGTCAGCCCCAGCATTTT.

The chain combines TRBV25-1 with TRBJ2-1, with D possibly TRBD1 on 6 matching bases. V was shortened by 5 bases and J by 3 bases, with 20 bases between the two germline ends. There are 17 residues in the CDR3. Per germline, CDR1 MGHDK and CDR2 SYGVNS. CDR3 nucleotide sequence: TGTGCCAGCAGTCCGACAGGTCCCAGCCCTTTCTACAATGAGCAGTTCTTC. Translated: CASSPTGPSPFYNEQFF.

The chain employs TRBV19 and TRBJ1-2; 7 bases agree with TRBD1. After removal of 6 bases from V and 2 bases from J, the junction contained 12 bases not matched to a gene. The CDR3 length is 16 residues. Germline V gene data show CDR1 as LNHDA and CDR2 as SQIVND (reference sequence). The CDR3 DNA reads as TGTGCCAGTAGGACTTTTGGACAGGAGAGGAACTATGGCTACACCTTC. Translating gives CASRTFGQERNYGYTF. Supplemented by reference TRBV19 and TRBJ1-2, the full variable domain reads DGGITQSPKYLFRKEGQNVTLSCEQNLNHDAMYWYRQDPGQGLRLIYYSQIVNDFQKGDIAEGYSVSREKKESFPLTVTSAQKNPTAFYLCASRTFGQERNYGYTFGSGTRLTVV.

V and J are TRBV9 and TRBJ2-2; TRBD1 agrees at 7 bases. The CDR3 loop spans 15 amino acids. Germline loops: CDR1 SGDLS, CDR2 YYNGEE. V trimming: 2 bases; J trimming: 1 base; junction bases outside the gene matches: 2. CDR3 nucleotide sequence: TGTGCCAGCAGCGTTTGGGACAGGAACACCGGGGAGCTGTTTTTT. Translation gives CASSVWDRNTGELFF.

The rearrangement joins TRBV27 to TRBJ2-4, with D possibly TRBD1 on 5 matching bases. CDR1 MNHEY and CDR2 SMNVEV come from the germline V gene (reference sequence). This CDR3 is 13 amino acids long. V was trimmed by 5 bases and J by 0 bases, leaving 5 bases between them. CDR3 nucleotide sequence: TGTGCCAGCAGTCAGGGAGCCAAAAACATTCAGTACTTC. Amino acid sequence: CASSQGAKNIQYF.

The rearrangement links TRBV27 to TRBJ1-1, with D tentatively TRBD1 (5 bases). This CDR3 has 18 residues. Per germline, CDR1 MNHEY and CDR2 SMNVEV (reference sequence). Trimming removed 1 base from V and 1 base from J, with 19 bases in between. The CDR3 reads CASSLWARFRQGNTEAFF. The CDR3 bases are TGTGCCAGCAGTTTATGGGCCCGGTTCCGTCAGGGGAACACTGAAGCTTTCTTT.